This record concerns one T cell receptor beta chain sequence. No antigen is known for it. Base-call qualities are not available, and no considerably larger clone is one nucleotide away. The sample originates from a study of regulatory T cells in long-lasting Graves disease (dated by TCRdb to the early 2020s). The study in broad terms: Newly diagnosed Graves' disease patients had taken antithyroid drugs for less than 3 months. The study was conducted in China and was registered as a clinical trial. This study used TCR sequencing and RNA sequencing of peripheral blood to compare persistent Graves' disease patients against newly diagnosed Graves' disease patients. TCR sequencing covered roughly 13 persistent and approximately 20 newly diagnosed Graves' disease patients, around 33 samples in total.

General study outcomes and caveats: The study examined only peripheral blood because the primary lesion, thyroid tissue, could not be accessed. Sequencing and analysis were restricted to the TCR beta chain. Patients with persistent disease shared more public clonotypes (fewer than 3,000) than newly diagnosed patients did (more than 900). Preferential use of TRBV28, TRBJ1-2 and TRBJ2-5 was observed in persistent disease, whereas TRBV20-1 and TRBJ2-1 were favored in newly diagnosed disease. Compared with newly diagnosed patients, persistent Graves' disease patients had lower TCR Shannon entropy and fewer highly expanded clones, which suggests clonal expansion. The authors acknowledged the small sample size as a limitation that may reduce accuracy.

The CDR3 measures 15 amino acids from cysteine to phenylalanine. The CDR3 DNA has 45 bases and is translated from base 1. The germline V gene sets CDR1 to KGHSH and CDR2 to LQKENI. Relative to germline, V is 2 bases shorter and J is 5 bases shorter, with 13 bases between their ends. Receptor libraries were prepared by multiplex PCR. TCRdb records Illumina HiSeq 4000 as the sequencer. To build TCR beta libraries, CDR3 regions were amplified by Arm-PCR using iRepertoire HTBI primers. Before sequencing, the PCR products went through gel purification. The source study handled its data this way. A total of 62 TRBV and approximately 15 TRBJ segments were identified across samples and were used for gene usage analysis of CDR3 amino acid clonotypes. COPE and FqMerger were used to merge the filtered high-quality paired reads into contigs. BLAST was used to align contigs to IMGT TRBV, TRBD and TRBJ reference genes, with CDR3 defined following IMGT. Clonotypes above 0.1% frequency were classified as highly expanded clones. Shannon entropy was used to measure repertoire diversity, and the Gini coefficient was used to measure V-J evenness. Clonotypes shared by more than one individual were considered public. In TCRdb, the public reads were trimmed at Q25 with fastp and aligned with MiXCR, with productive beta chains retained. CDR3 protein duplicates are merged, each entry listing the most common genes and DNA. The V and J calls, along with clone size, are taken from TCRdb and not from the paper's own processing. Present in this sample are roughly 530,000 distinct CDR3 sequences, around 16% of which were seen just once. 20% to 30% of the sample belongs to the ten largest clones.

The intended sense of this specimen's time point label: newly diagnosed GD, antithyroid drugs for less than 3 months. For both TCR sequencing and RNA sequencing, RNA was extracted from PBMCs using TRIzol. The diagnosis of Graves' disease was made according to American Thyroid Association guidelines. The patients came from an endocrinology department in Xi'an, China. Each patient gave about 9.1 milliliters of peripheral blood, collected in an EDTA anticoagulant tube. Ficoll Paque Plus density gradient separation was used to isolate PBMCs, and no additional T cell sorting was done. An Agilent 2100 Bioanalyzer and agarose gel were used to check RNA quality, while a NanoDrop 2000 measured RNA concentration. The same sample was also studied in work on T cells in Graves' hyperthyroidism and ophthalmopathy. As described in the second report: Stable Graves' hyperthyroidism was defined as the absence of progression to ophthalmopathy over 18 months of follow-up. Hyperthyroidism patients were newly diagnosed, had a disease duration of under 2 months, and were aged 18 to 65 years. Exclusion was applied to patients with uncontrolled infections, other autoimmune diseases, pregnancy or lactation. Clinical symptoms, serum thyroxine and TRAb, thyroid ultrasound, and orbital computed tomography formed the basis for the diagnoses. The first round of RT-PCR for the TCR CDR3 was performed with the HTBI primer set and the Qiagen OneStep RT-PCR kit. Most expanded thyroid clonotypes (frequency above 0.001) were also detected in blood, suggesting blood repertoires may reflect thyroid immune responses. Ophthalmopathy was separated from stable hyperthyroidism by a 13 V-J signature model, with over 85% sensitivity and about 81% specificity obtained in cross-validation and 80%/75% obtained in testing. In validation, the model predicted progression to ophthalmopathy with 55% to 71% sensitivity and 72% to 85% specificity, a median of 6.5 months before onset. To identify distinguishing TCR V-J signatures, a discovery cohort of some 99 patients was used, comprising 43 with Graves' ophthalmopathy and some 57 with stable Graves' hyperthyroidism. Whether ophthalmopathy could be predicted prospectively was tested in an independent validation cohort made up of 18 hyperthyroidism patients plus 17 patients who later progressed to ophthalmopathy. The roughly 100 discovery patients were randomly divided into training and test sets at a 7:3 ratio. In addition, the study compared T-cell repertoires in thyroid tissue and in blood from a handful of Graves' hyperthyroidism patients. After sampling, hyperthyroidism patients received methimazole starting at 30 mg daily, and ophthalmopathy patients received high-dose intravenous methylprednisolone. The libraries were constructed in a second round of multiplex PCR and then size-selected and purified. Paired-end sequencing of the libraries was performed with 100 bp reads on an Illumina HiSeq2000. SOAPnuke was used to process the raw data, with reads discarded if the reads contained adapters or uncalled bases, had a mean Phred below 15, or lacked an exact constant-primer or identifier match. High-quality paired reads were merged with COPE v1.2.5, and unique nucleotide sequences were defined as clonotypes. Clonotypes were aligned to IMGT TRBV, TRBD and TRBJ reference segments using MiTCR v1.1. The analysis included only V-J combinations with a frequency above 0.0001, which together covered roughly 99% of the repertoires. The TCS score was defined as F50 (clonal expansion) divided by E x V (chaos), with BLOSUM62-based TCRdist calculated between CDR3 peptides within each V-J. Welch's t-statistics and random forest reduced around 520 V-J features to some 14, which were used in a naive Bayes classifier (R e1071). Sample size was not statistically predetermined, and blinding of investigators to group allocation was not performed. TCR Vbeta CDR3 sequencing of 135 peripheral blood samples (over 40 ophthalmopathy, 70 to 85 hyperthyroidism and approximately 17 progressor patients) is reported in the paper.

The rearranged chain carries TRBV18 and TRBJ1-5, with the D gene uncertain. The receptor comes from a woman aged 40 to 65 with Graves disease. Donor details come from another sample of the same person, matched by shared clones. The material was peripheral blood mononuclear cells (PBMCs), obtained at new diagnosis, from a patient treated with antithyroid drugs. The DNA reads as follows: TGTGCCAGCTCACCATCCCAAAGCCTCCATCAGCCCCAGCATTTT. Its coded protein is CASSPSQSLHQPQHF.